These 12 T cell receptor beta chains were sequenced from one sample in a study of blood T cell repertoires in COVID-19 (dated by TCRdb to 2018 to 2020). The library was made by the immunoSEQ multiplex PCR assay. Not all clones reach the TCRdb copy of this immuneACCESS table, which keeps in-frame sequences only. Checked studies attribute under half of the gap to unresolved V genes and leave the rest unexplained. The sample yields approximately 230,000 clones; 80% to 90% were counted once. The ten most abundant clones make up around 2% of the sample. The sequencing sample was made of peripheral blood. These receptors originate from a man younger than 40 who had recovered from COVID-19.

The genes are TRBV7-2 and TRBJ1-2; 10 nucleotides align to TRBD1. Trimming at V came to 3 bases and at J to 3 bases, leaving 1 base not matched to a gene. Germline loops: CDR1 SGHTA, CDR2 FQGNSA. The CDR3 is made up of 14 amino acids. The CDR3 protein is CASSFGQGDYGYTF. As DNA, the CDR3 is TGTGCCAGCAGCTTTGGACAGGGGGACTATGGCTACACCTTC.

V gene TRBV19 combines with J gene TRBJ2-7, with 9 bases identical to TRBD1. With 0 bases clipped from V and 6 bases from J, the junction kept 12 bases outside the gene matches. Per the germline V gene, CDR1 is LNHDA and CDR2 is SQIVND (reference sequence). The CDR3 totals 17 residues. The CDR3 bases are TGTGCCAGTAGTATAGATCCCTGGGACAGGGAGAGATCCGAGCAGTACTTC. It codes for CASSIDPWDRERSEQYF.

The CDR3 DNA sequence: TGTGCCAGCAGCCCCCCATGGGGACAGGGGACCGGGGAGCTGTTTTTT. This sequence encodes CASSPPWGQGTGELFF. The chain recombines TRBV3-1 (or the pseudogene TRBV3-2) with TRBJ2-2, with 10 bases lining up with TRBD1. The ends lost 4 bases at V and 5 bases at J; junction bases unmatched: 7. CDR3 size: 16 residues. Germline loops: CDR1 LGHDT, CDR2 YNNKEL (reference sequence).

The chain combines TRBV11-2 with TRBJ1-5; weak D call: TRBD1 (6 bases). Germline lookup yields CDR1 SGHAT and CDR2 FQNNGV. This CDR3 is built from 15 residues. Trimming took 6 bases from V and 1 from J, leaving 13 bases between them. CDR3 sequence reads: CASSLGGVSNQPQHF. In nucleotides, the CDR3 is TGTGCCAGCAGTCTAGGGGGTGTCAGCAATCAGCCCCAGCATTTT.

The genes are TRBV15 and TRBJ2-7, with D unresolved. Per the germline V gene, CDR1 is LNHNV and CDR2 is YYDKDF (reference sequence). V gave up 3 bases and J gave up 3 bases, with 9 bases separating them. The CDR3 is 13 amino acids. The CDR3 sequence is CATSRRFHYEQYF. The CDR3, as DNA: TGTGCCACCAGCAGGAGGTTTCACTACGAGCAGTACTTC.

This clone showed up just once. The rearrangement links TRBV20-1 to TRBJ1-2; TRBD1 agrees at 7 bases. Germline V gene sequence: CDR1 DFQATT, CDR2 SNEGSKA (reference sequence). The CDR3 is made up of 11 amino acids. V was clipped by 6 bases and J by 7 bases; unmatched bases: 5. The CDR3, as DNA: TGCAGTGCAGAGGGGGCACTTGGCTACACCTTC. It is translated as CSAEGALGYTF.

The gene calls are TRBV7-2 and TRBJ2-7; 15 bases are shared with TRBD2. The trim removed 3 bases at V and 7 bases at J, leaving 4 bases unmatched. The V gene's germline CDR1 is SGHTA and CDR2 FQGNSA. The CDR3 is 15 residues long. CDR3 nucleotide sequence: TGTGCCAGCAGCTTCGGGACTAGCGGGGGGTCAGAGCAGTACTTC. Translating it yields CASSFGTSGGSEQYF.

The chain employs TRBV7-9 and TRBJ1-4; 8 bases agree with TRBD1. J was trimmed by 3 bases and V by 9 bases; bases with no gene match: 3. Germline assignment: CDR1 SEHNR and CDR2 FQNEAQ (reference sequence). CDR3 length: 13 amino acids. Written as DNA, the CDR3 is TGTGCCAGTCCGGGACAGGCTAATGAAAAACTGTTTTTT. This sequence encodes CASPGQANEKLFF.

J is TRBJ2-3 and V is TRBV7-9, with a possible D match to TRBD2 (5 bases). V was pared by 3 bases and J by 2 bases, with 12 bases between. The CDR3 totals 15 residues. CDR1 is SEHNR and CDR2 is FQNEAQ in the germline V gene (reference sequence). The CDR3 DNA sequence: TGTGCCAGCAGCTTTGGGAGTTGGAACACAGATACGCAGTATTTT. Its translation: CASSFGSWNTDTQYF.

The J gene is TRBJ1-3, the V gene TRBV11-2, with 7 bases fitting TRBD1. The germline gives CDR1 SGHAT, CDR2 FQNNGV. V lost 3 bases and J lost 4; bases outside the gene matches: 6. CDR3 size: 15 residues. The CDR3 DNA reads as TGTGCCAGCAGCTTCTCATCGGACAGGGGAAACACCATATATTTT. It is translated as CASSFSSDRGNTIYF.

The chain uses TRBV28 and TRBJ1-2, with D hard to call. The V gene lost 9 bases and the J gene lost 2 bases, with 13 bases spanning the gap. This CDR3 region has 13 residues. Germline CDR1 is MDHEN and CDR2 is SYDVKM. The CDR3 reads CASFNRMNYGYTF. CDR3 nucleotides: TGTGCCAGTTTTAACAGAATGAACTATGGCTACACCTTC.

V usage is TRBV3-1 (or the pseudogene TRBV3-2) and J usage is TRBJ2-7; 9 bases line up with TRBD1. The germline CDR1 and CDR2 sequences are LGHDT and YNNKEL (reference sequence). The CDR3 is made up of 17 amino acids. V shed 4 bases, J shed 4 bases, and the junction held 14 bases outside the gene matches. CDR3 in amino acids: CASSLEPTGGDWYEQYF. The CDR3 region has the DNA TGTGCCAGCAGCCTAGAGCCGACAGGGGGAGATTGGTACGAGCAGTACTTC.